Below, 7 T cell receptor beta chains from the same sample are listed, as sequenced in a study of T cell responses to AZD1222 COVID-19 vaccine. The data were produced by immunoSEQ multiplex PCR, yet TCRdb's version contains in-frame clones alone and is incomplete. The sample consists of around 130,000 clones, 94% of them appearing once. The specimen was peripheral blood, collected on day 0 of AZD1222 vaccination. The receptors were sampled from an adult in good health.

The CDR3 loop reads CASSVGLAGTDTQYF. The CDR3 DNA reads TGCGCCAGCAGTGTAGGACTAGCGGGCACAGATACGCAGTATTTT. The V and J genes are TRBV10-1 and TRBJ2-3, with 10 bases that match TRBD2. J gave up 1 base and V 4 bases, and 2 bases lay outside the gene matches. CDR1 and CDR2 (germline): WNHNN, SYGVQD (reference sequence). The length of the CDR3 is 15 residues.

The J gene is TRBJ2-1, the V gene TRBV3-1 (or the pseudogene TRBV3-2); 11 bases fit TRBD2. Germline trimming cut 4 bases from V and 9 bases from J; bases unmatched to any gene: 8. The germline gives CDR1 LGHDT, CDR2 YNNKEL (reference sequence). The CDR3 sequence is 15 residues long. CDR3 sequence reads: CASSRTSGSRIEQFF. CDR3 bases: TGTGCCAGCAGCCGCACTAGCGGGAGTCGTATTGAGCAGTTCTTC.

This chain uses TRBV4-1 with TRBJ1-4; TRBD1 matches at 8 bases. The CDR3 contains 16 residues. The V segment lost 0 bases and the J segment 9 bases; nucleotides outside the gene matches: 9. Germline CDR1 and CDR2: MGHRA and YSYEKL. DNA for the CDR3: TGCGCCAGCAGCCAAGACGTATGGCAGGGGGCGAAAAAACTGTTTTTT. As protein: CASSQDVWQGAKKLFF.

The chain recombines TRBV2 with TRBJ1-4; maybe TRBD1 (6 bases). The CDR3 totals 14 residues. In germline, CDR1 is SNHLY, CDR2 FYNNEI. The germline V and J ends were trimmed by 10 bases and 5 bases, with 17 bases remaining between them. The CDR3 DNA is TGTGCCATCTTTTTACAGGGACCAAATGAAAAACTGTTTTTT. Translating it yields CAIFLQGPNEKLFF. The entire variable domain, with the rest obtained from reference TRBV2 and TRBJ1-4, is as follows: EPEVTQTPSHQVTQMGQEVILRCVPISNHLYFYWYRQILGQKVEFLVSFYNNEISEKSEIFDDQFSVERPDGSNFTLKIRSTKLEDSAMYFCAIFLQGPNEKLFFGSGTQLSVL.

About this clone itself: The junction departs from the called germline gene at one end, perhaps through a read error. The rearrangement links TRBV5-4 to TRBJ2-5; 8 nucleotides align to TRBD2. CDR1 is SGHNT and CDR2 is YYREEE in the germline V gene (reference sequence). The CDR3 sequence is 14 residues long. As DNA, the CDR3 is TGTGCCAGCTCCCAAAAGCGGGAGCAAGAGGCCCAGTACTTC. Translated, it gives CASSQKREQEAQYF.

This clone was counted once. V is TRBV19 and J is TRBJ2-7; TRBD2 might be the D (6 bases). CDR1 and CDR2 from the germline V gene are LNHDA and SQIVND (reference sequence). The V and J ends lost 10 bases and 1 base respectively, with 14 bases between them. This CDR3 has 13 amino acids. CDR3 sequence: CATMDYLSYEQYF. The CDR3 region has the DNA TGTGCCACGATGGACTACCTTTCCTACGAGCAGTACTTC.

The chain couples TRBV25-1 to TRBJ1-2; D gene unclear. Germline V gives CDR1 MGHDK, CDR2 SYGVNS. This CDR3 comprises 14 residues. Deletions cut 3 bases from V and 8 bases from J, with 16 bases between. The CDR3 loop reads CASSDGRSYMGYTF. For the CDR3, the DNA is TGTGCCAGCAGTGACGGCAGGAGCTACATGGGCTACACCTTC.